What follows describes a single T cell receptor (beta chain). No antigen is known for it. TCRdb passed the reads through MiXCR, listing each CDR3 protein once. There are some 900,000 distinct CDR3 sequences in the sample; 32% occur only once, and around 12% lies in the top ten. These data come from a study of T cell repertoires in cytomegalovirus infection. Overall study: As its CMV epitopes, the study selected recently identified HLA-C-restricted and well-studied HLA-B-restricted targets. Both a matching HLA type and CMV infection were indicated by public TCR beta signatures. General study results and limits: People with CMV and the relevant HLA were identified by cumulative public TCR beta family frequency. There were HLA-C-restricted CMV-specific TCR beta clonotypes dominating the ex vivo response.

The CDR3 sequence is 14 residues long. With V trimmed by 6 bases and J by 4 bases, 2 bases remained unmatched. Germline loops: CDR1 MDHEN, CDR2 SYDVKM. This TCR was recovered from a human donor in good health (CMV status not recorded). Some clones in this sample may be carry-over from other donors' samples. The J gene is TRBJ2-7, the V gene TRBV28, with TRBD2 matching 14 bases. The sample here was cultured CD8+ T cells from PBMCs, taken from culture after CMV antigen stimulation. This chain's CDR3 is CASSGLAGGYEQYV. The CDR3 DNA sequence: TGTGCCAGCAGCGGACTAGCGGGGGGATACGAGCAGTACGTC.